The 2 T cell receptor beta chains below all came from one sample that was sequenced in a study of OX40 agonist ivuxolimab in advanced cancers. Some clones are missing from TCRdb's copy, which holds only in-frame ones; the method was immunoSEQ multiplex PCR. The data contain roughly 46,000 clones, roughly 87% of them singletons. The input for sequencing was CD4+ or CD8+ T cells sorted from blood, taken in a trial of the OX40 agonist ivuxolimab. The receptors come from an adult with an advanced solid tumor such as melanoma, head and neck, liver or kidney cancer.

The V gene is TRBV19, the J gene TRBJ1-1, with a possible D match to TRBD1 (5 bases). The V end lost 5 bases, the J end lost 0 bases, and 13 bases lay between the germline ends. The germline V gene encodes CDR1 LNHDA and CDR2 SQIVND (reference sequence). CDR3 length: 15 residues. Here the CDR3 DNA reads TGTGCCAGTAGTCCAGGGAGAACCATGAACACTGAAGCTTTCTTT. Translated, it gives CASSPGRTMNTEAFF.

This rearrangement joins TRBV7-6 to TRBJ2-3; D ambiguous. This CDR3 is built from 15 residues. Trimming shortened V by 4 bases and J by 4 bases, and 15 bases separated the two germline ends. Germline-derived CDR1 and CDR2 are SGHVS and FNYEAQ. This CDR3 is CASSSPGLFADTQYF. The DNA of the CDR3 is TGTGCCAGCAGCTCTCCGGGCTTGTTCGCAGATACGCAGTATTTT.